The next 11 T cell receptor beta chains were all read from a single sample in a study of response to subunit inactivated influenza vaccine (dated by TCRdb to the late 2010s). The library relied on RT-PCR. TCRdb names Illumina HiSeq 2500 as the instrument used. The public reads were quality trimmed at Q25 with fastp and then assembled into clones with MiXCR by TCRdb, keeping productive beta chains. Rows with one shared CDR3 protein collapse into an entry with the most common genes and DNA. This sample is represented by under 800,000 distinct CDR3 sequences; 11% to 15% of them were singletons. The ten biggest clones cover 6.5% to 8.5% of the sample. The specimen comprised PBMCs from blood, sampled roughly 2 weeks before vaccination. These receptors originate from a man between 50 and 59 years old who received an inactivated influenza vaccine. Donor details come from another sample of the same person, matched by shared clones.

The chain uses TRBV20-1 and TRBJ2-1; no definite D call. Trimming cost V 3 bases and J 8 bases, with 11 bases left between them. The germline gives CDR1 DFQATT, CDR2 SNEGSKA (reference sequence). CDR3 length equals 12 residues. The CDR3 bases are TGCAGTGCTAGTCGCCGCGGCGATGAGCAGTTCTTC. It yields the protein CSASRRGDEQFF.

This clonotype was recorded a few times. The CDR3 reads CAISDPLRQGATDTQYF. CDR3 sequence (DNA): TGTGCCATCAGTGACCCCCTTCGACAGGGGGCCACAGATACGCAGTATTTT. The chain uses TRBV10-3 and TRBJ2-3, with 10 bases identical to TRBD1. The CDR3 is 17 residues long. From germline, CDR1 is ENHRY and CDR2 SYGVKD. Trimming at V came to 3 bases and at J to 2 bases, leaving 8 bases not matched to a gene.

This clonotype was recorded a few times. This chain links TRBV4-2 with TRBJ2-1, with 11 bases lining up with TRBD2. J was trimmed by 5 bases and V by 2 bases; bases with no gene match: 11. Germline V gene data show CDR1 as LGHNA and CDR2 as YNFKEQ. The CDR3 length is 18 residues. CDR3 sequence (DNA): TGTGCCAGCAGCCAACCTCACCTGACTAGCGGGACGGACAATGAGCAGTTCTTC. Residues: CASSQPHLTSGTDNEQFF.

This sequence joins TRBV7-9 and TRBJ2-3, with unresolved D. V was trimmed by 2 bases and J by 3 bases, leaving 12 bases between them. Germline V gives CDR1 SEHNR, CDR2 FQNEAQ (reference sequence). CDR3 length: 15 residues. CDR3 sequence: CASSLKQLWTDTQYF. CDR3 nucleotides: TGTGCCAGCAGCTTAAAGCAACTCTGGACAGATACGCAGTATTTT.

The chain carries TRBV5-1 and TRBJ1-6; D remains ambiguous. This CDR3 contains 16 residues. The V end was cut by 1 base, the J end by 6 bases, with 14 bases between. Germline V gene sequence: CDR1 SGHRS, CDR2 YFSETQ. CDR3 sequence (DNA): TGCGCCAGCAGCTTGTCAGGCAGCTCGGGTAATTCACCCCTCCACTTT. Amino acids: CASSLSGSSGNSPLHF.

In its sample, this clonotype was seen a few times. The CDR3 sequence is CASSRGTESYGYTF. Here the CDR3 DNA reads TGTGCCAGCAGCCGAGGGACAGAGAGCTATGGCTACACCTTC. The chain employs TRBV5-5 and TRBJ1-2, with TRBD1 matching 7 bases. Looked up from germline, CDR1 is SGHKS and CDR2 is YYEKEE (reference sequence). The length of the CDR3 is 14 residues. V trimming: 4 bases; J trimming: 4 bases; junction bases outside the gene matches: 7.

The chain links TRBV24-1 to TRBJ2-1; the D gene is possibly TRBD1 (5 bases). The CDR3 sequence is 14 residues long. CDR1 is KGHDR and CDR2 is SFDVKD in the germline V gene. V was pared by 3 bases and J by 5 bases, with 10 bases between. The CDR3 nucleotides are TGTGCCACCAGTGATGCAACAGGTAACAATGAGCAGTTCTTC. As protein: CATSDATGNNEQFF.

CDR3 sequence reads: CASSYLRGREETQYF. The CDR3 DNA is TGTGCCAGCAGTTACTTGAGGGGAAGAGAAGAGACCCAGTACTTC. The V call is TRBV6-5, the J call TRBJ2-5; the D call may be TRBD1 or TRBD2 (5 bases each). The V gene lost 1 base and the J gene lost 3 bases, with 12 bases spanning the gap. Germline values: CDR1 MNHEY, CDR2 SVGAGI. The CDR3 is 15 amino acids.

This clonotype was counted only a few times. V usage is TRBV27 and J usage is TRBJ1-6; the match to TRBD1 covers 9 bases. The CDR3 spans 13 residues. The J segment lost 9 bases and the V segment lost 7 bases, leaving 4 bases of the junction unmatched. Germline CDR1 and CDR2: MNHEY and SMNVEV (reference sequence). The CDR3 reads CASNTGGGSPLHF. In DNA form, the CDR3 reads TGTGCCAGCAACACAGGGGGCGGTTCACCCCTCCACTTT.

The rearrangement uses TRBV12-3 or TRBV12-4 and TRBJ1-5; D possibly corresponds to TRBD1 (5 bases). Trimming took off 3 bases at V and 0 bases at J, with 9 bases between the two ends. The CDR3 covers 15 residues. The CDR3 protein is CASSFGGNSNQPQHF. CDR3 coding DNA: TGTGCCAGCAGTTTCGGGGGTAATAGCAATCAGCCCCAGCATTTT.

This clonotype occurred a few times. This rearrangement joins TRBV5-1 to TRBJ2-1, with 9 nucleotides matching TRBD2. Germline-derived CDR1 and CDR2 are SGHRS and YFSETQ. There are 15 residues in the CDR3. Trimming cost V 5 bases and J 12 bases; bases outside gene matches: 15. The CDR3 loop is CASRIIAGAPRGQFF. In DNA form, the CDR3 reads TGCGCCAGCAGAATCATAGCGGGAGCCCCGAGAGGGCAGTTCTTC.